The clone carrying this T cell receptor beta chain turned up a few times. The data are from a study of kidney transplant recipient with SARS-CoV-2 infection. TCRdb used MiXCR to reprocess the reads, holding one entry per CDR3 protein. The table includes 200,000 to 300,000 distinct CDR3 sequences, roughly 26% detected once. Looked up from germline, CDR1 is SGHNT and CDR2 is YYREEE (reference sequence). Trimming cost V 4 bases and J 2 bases; bases outside gene matches: 11. CDR3 length: 17 amino acids. This clonotype was sampled from a male patient in his thirties who had COVID-19 and was a kidney transplant recipient. Part of the T cell pool may stem from the graft donor. The sequencing here drew on a blood sample, taken at baseline and on approximately day 120 from a kidney transplant recipient. The gene calls are TRBV5-4 and TRBJ2-5, with 10 bases matching TRBD1. CDR3 residues: CASSGGQGRGDQETQYF. The CDR3 DNA is TGTGCCAGCAGCGGGGGACAGGGGAGAGGTGATCAAGAGACCCAGTACTTC.